This record covers a single T cell receptor beta chain. Antigen specificity is unknown. These data come from a study of cytomegalovirus exposure and HLA in healthy donors. About the study: The 110 million or so unique TCR beta sequences, from about 170 million T cells, were found by an earlier analysis.

The PCR used 60 Vbeta and 13 Jbeta primers. The protocol was immunoSEQ multiplex PCR, while the TCRdb copy is restricted to in-frame clones and leaves out a portion. The table has about 200,000 clones, roughly 86% seen once. The CDR3 extends over 17 amino acids. V was clipped by 2 bases and J by 3 bases; unmatched bases: 7. Germline V lookup: CDR1 KGHSH, CDR2 LQKENI. Notes on the study in general: Per a later analysis, HLA-associated TCR beta chains showed more clonal expansion than other, equally common TCR beta chains. Within a later analysis, the majority of CMV-associated TCR beta chains appeared HLA-restricted.

Material: PBMCs. V is TRBV18 and J is TRBJ2-3; 11 bases are a match to TRBD2. The TCR sequence derives from a man between 35 and 55 years old in good health and CMV-seropositive. The CDR3 loop reads CASSPTVASGRTDTQYF. Here the CDR3 DNA reads TGTGCCAGCTCACCAACCGTAGCTAGCGGGAGGACAGATACGCAGTATTTT.